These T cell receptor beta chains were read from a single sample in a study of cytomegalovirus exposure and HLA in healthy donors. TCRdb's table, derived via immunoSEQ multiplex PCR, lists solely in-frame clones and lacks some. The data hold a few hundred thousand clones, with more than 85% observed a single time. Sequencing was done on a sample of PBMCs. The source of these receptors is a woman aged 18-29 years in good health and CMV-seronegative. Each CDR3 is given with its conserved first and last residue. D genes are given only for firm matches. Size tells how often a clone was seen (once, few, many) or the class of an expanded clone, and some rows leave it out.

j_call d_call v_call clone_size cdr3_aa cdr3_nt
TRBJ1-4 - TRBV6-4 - CASSDNGDITNEKLFF TGTGCCAGCAGTGACAATGGGGACATCACTAATGAAAAACTGTTTTTT
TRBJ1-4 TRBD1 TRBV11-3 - CASSRQGATNEKLFF TGTGCCAGCAGCCGACAGGGGGCAACTAATGAAAAACTGTTTTTT
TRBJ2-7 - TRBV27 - CASSFSQGLSYEQYF TGTGCCAGCAGTTTTTCCCAGGGCCTTTCCTACGAGCAGTACTTC
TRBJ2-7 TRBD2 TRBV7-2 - CASSLAISGLEGEQYF TGTGCCAGCAGCTTAGCGATCTCGGGACTAGAGGGTGAGCAGTACTTC
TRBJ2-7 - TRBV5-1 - CASSSSSEQYF TGCGCCAGCAGCTCTTCTTCCGAGCAGTACTTC
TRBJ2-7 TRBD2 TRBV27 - CASSFRAASGERTRPYEQYF TGTGCCAGCAGTTTTAGGGCAGCTAGCGGGGAACGGACTCGTCCCTACGAGCAGTACTTC
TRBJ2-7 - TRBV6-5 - CASSPWLDNKHLQYF TGTGCCAGCAGTCCGTGGCTGGACAACAAACATTTGCAGTACTTC
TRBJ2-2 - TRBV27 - CAAGAITGELFF TGTGCCGCGGGGGCGATCACCGGGGAGCTGTTTTTT
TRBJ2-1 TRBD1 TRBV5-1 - CASSPGQGGYNEQFF TGCGCCAGCAGCCCCGGACAGGGGGGTTACAATGAGCAGTTCTTC
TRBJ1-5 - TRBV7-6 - CASSPFRTAWGNQPQHF TGTGCCAGCAGCCCTTTTCGGACAGCCTGGGGCAATCAGCCCCAGCATTTT
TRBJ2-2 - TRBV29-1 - CSVDSWQGRKGELFF TGCAGCGTTGATTCGTGGCAGGGTCGGAAAGGGGAGCTGTTTTTT
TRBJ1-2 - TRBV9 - CASSQANYGYTF TGTGCCAGCAGCCAGGCAAACTATGGCTACACCTTC
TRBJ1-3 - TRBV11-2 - CANSISGSSGNTIYF TGTGCCAACAGTATATCCGGGTCCTCTGGAAACACCATATATTTT
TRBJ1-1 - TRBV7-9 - CASSLYGPEAFF TGTGCCAGCAGCTTATATGGGCCTGAAGCTTTCTTT
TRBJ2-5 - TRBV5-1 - CASSLVKRVIETQYF TGCGCCAGCAGCTTGGTGAAGAGAGTAATAGAGACCCAGTACTTC
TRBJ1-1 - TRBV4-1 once CASSGVNRERAEAFF TGCGCCAGCAGCGGTGTCAACAGGGAACGCGCTGAAGCTTTCTTT
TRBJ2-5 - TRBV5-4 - CASSSRPSGEETQYF TGTGCCAGCAGCTCCCGCCCATCAGGGGAAGAGACCCAGTACTTC
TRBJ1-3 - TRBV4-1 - CASSQQFVSVYLRNTIYF TGCGCCAGCAGCCAACAATTTGTTTCGGTCTATCTAAGAAACACCATATATTTT
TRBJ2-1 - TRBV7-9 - CASSLETKGDNEQFF TGTGCCAGCAGCTTAGAAACGAAAGGGGACAATGAGCAGTTCTTC
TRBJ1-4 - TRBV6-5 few CASSFSSSGEKLFF TGTGCCAGCAGTTTTTCTAGCAGTGGTGAAAAACTGTTTTTT
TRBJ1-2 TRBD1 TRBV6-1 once CASIQGTVYGYTF TGTGCCAGCATACAGGGGACAGTCTATGGCTACACCTTC
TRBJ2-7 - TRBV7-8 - CASSPAGSSYEQYF TGTGCCAGCAGCCCAGCGGGTTCCTCCTACGAGCAGTACTTC
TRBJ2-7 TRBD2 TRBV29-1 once CSVVAGGLNEQYF TGCAGCGTAGTAGCGGGAGGGTTGAACGAGCAGTACTTC
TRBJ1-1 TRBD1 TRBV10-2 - CASRPRDRGYTEAFF TGCGCCAGCAGACCAAGGGACAGGGGTTACACTGAAGCTTTCTTT
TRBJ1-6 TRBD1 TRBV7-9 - CASSSWDRGNSPLHF TGTGCCAGCAGCTCCTGGGACAGGGGAAATTCACCCCTCCACTTT
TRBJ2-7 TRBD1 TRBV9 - CASSVEGAGTPGEQYF TGTGCCAGCAGCGTAGAGGGGGCTGGAACCCCCGGGGAGCAGTACTTC
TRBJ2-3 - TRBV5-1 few CASLGGGQEDTQYF TGCGCCAGCTTAGGGGGGGGGCAGGAAGATACGCAGTATTTT
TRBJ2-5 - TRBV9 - CASSESHLGSQETQYF TGTGCCAGCAGCGAAAGTCACCTGGGCAGTCAAGAGACCCAGTACTTC
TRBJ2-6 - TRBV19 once CASSPGANGLTF TGTGCCAGTAGCCCTGGGGCCAACGGCCTGACTTTC
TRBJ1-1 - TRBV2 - CASVKDGTLEAFF TGTGCCAGCGTAAAGGACGGGACACTTGAAGCTTTCTTT
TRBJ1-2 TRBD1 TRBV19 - CASSKGQAGYGYTF TGTGCCAGTAGTAAGGGACAGGCGGGCTATGGCTACACCTTC
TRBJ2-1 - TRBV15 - CATSRDSTRNEQFF TGTGCCACCAGCCGGGACTCCACACGGAATGAGCAGTTCTTC
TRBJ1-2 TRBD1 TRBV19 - CASSRSRQGGGYTF TGTGCCAGTAGTAGGAGTAGACAGGGGGGAGGCTACACCTTC
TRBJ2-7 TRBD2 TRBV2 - CASSDLRTSGSYEQYF TGTGCCAGCAGTGACCTTAGGACTAGCGGGAGTTACGAGCAGTACTTC
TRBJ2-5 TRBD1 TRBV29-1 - CSVQQGMWETQYF TGCAGCGTACAACAGGGGATGTGGGAGACCCAGTACTTC
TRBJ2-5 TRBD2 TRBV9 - CASSAGLELGETQYF TGTGCCAGCAGCGCGGGACTAGAATTGGGGGAGACCCAGTACTTC
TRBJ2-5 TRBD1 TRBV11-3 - CASSPPNRGGETQYF TGTGCCAGCAGCCCCCCAAACAGGGGCGGCGAGACCCAGTACTTC
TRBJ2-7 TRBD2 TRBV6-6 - CASRATSGRNYEQYF TGTGCCAGCAGGGCCACTAGCGGGAGAAATTACGAGCAGTACTTC
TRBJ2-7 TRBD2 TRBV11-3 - CASSFVAGRNYEQYF TGTGCCAGCAGCTTCGTAGCGGGACGGAATTACGAGCAGTACTTC
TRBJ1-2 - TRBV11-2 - CASSLAPSPYRAANYGYTF TGTGCCAGCAGCTTAGCCCCCTCCCCTTACAGGGCGGCTAACTATGGCTACACCTTC
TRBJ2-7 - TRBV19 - CASSIGGVSYEQYF TGTGCCAGTAGTATCGGCGGGGTCTCCTACGAGCAGTACTTC
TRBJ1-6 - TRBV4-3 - CASSQDPGRYSPLHF TGCGCCAGCAGCCAAGATCCCGGTCGATATTCACCCCTCCACTTT
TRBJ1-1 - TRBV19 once CASSIWATEAFF TGTGCCAGTAGTATTTGGGCCACTGAAGCTTTCTTT